The 19 T cell receptor beta chains in this list originate from one sample, sequenced in a study of T cell repertoires in ileal Crohn's disease. Clones were sequenced by immunoSEQ multiplex PCR, and TCRdb holds only the in-frame ones, with some missing. The data contain about 13,000 clones, more than 65% of them singletons. Indicated time point: neoterminal ileum biopsy at postoperative endoscopy, about 6 months after surgery. Sequenced: ileal tissue. Every receptor here comes from an adult with Crohn's disease.

This chain connects TRBV7-8 to TRBJ2-1; TRBD2 matches 11 bases. Germline CDR1 reads SGHVS; CDR2 reads FQNEAQ. Trimming took 7 bases from V and 0 from J; bases not matched to a gene: 14. The CDR3 has 19 amino acids. CDR3 in DNA: TGTGCCAGCAACAAGAGGGGTCTAGCGGGGGGAATCTCCTACAATGAGCAGTTCTTC. Translating gives CASNKRGLAGGISYNEQFF.

Here the CDR3 DNA reads TGCGCCAGCAGTGTTTTAGGGAACACCGGGGAGCTGTTTTTT. It codes for CASSVLGNTGELFF. This chain uses TRBV10-1 with TRBJ2-2; D call uncertain. This CDR3 has 14 amino acids. The ends were cut back, 4 bases at V and 1 base at J, with 7 bases in the middle. The V gene's germline CDR1 is WNHNN and CDR2 SYGVQD (reference sequence).

This clone occurred a few times. The genes are TRBV6-5 and TRBJ1-5; 7 positions match TRBD1. V gave up 6 bases and J gave up 5 bases; unmatched junction bases: 10. Germline V lookup: CDR1 MNHEY, CDR2 SVGAGI. The CDR3 sequence is 15 residues long. CDR3 region: CASRSTGYSDQPQHF. In DNA, the CDR3 is TGTGCCAGCAGGTCGACAGGGTATAGTGATCAGCCCCAGCATTTT.

The CDR3 region is CASSPKVGTELQPQHF. The CDR3 bases are TGCGCCAGCAGCCCCAAGGTCGGGACAGAGCTTCAGCCCCAGCATTTT. The V call is TRBV4-1, the J call TRBJ1-5; 7 bases line up with TRBD1. V shed 4 bases, J shed 6 bases, and the junction held 12 bases outside the gene matches. The CDR3 has 16 amino acids. Germline V lookup: CDR1 MGHRA, CDR2 YSYEKL.

The J gene is TRBJ1-2, the V gene TRBV6-5, with TRBD1 matching over 8 bases. The germline CDR1 and CDR2 sequences are MNHEY and SVGAGI. The CDR3 loop spans 15 amino acids. Germline trimming cut 7 bases from V and 5 bases from J; bases unmatched to any gene: 12. In DNA form, the CDR3 reads TGTGCCAGCACTCTTGGACAGGGAGGTGGTTATGGCTACACCTTC. Translated: CASTLGQGGGYGYTF.

The chain employs TRBV11-2 and TRBJ2-3; 9 positions match TRBD2. This CDR3 is 17 amino acids long. The ends lost 4 bases at V and 5 bases at J; junction bases unmatched: 13. Germline loops: CDR1 SGHAT, CDR2 FQNNGV. CDR3 DNA sequence: TGTGCCAGCAGCTATCCGCGAGGTAGCGGGGGAGAAGATACGCAGTATTTT. Translation: CASSYPRGSGGEDTQYF. Full variable domain (remainder filled in from reference TRBV11-2 and TRBJ2-3): EAGVAQSPRYKIIEKRQSVAFWCNPISGHATLYWYQQILGQGPKLLIQFQNNGVVDDSQLPKDRFSAERLKGVDSTLKIQPAKLEDSAVYLCASSYPRGSGGEDTQYFGPGTRLTVL.

This chain connects TRBV7-2 to TRBJ2-3; D is undetermined. Germline V lookup: CDR1 SGHTA, CDR2 FQGNSA. V gave up 0 bases and J gave up 5 bases, with 3 bases separating them. The CDR3 covers 12 residues. CDR3 residues: CASSLAIDTQYF. CDR3 bases: TGTGCCAGCAGCTTAGCAATAGATACGCAGTATTTT.

The chain couples TRBV27 to TRBJ1-5, with D perhaps TRBD1 (5 bases). The CDR3 has 14 residues. Trimming took off 6 bases at V and 4 bases at J, with 13 bases between the two ends. CDR1 and CDR2 (germline): MNHEY, SMNVEV (reference sequence). CDR3 amino acids: CASSSGRGNQPQHF. CDR3 bases: TGTGCCAGCAGCTCTGGACGGGGGAATCAGCCCCAGCATTTT.

Here the CDR3 DNA reads TGTGCCAGCAGCCAAGCCACAGCCGCCTACGAGCAGTACTTC. It is translated as CASSQATAAYEQYF. This sequence joins TRBV4-2 and TRBJ2-7; D is unclear. CDR3 length: 14 residues. The V gene's germline CDR1 is LGHNA and CDR2 YNFKEQ. V shed 1 base and J shed 2 bases, with 9 bases lying between them.

This clone was detected once. An end of the junction differs from the germline gene, which may be a read error. Distinct nucleotide sequences in the sample also encode this CDR3. The rearrangement links TRBV30 to TRBJ1-1, with D unclear. The CDR3 is made up of 11 amino acids. Germline V gene data show CDR1 as GTSNPN and CDR2 as SVGIG (reference sequence). CDR3 amino acids: CAWSANAEAFF. CDR3 sequence (DNA): TGTGCCTGGAGCGCGAACGCTGAAGCTTTCTTT. Using reference TRBV30 and TRBJ1-1 for the parts outside the CDR3, the full variable domain is SQTIHQWPATLVQPVGSPLSLECTVEGTSNPNLYWYRQAAGRGLQLLFYSVGIGQISSEVPQNLSASRPQDRQFILSSKKLLLSDSGFYLCAWSANAEAFFGQGTRLTVV.

In its sample, this clone was seen a few times. The J gene is TRBJ1-4, the V gene TRBV10-2; no reliable D call. This CDR3 region has 13 residues. Per the germline V gene, CDR1 is WSHSY and CDR2 is SAAADI. V lost 7 bases and J 8 bases, leaving 14 bases between the germline ends. This CDR3 reads CASKRPDQEKLFF. The CDR3 DNA is TGCGCCAGCAAGCGACCAGATCAAGAAAAACTGTTTTTT.

This clone is medium-sized (0.01 to 0.1%). The chain links TRBV6-6 to TRBJ1-6; D not resolved. Per germline, CDR1 MNHNY and CDR2 SVGAGI (reference sequence). V gave up 5 bases and J gave up 10 bases, with 15 bases separating them. This CDR3 spans 14 amino acids. The CDR3 loop is CASSHQPMRSPLHF. For the CDR3, the DNA is TGTGCCAGCAGTCATCAGCCCATGCGATCACCCCTCCACTTT.

This clone was seen a few times. The V call is TRBV7-9, the J call TRBJ1-1; D unresolved. With 4 bases removed from V and 7 bases from J, the gap between germline ends came to 13 bases. Germline CDR1 reads SEHNR; CDR2 reads FQNEAQ (reference sequence). CDR3 length equals 13 residues. The CDR3 reads CASSSTATSEAFF. CDR3 DNA sequence: TGTGCCAGCAGCTCTACCGCCACGAGTGAAGCTTTCTTT.

The chain links TRBV27 to TRBJ2-2; 9 positions agree with TRBD1. Trimming removed 6 bases from V and 5 bases from J; junction bases left unmatched: 7. The CDR3 covers 15 residues. Germline assignment: CDR1 MNHEY and CDR2 SMNVEV (reference sequence). DNA for the CDR3: TGTGCCAGCAGACAGGGGGCGCGGGGTACCGGGGAGCTGTTTTTT. Its translation: CASRQGARGTGELFF.

The sample holds one count of this clone. V gene TRBV14 combines with J gene TRBJ2-7; 9 bases fit TRBD2. Germline V gives CDR1 SGHDN, CDR2 FVKESK. The CDR3 runs 17 residues. Trimming took 4 bases from V and 6 from J; bases not matched to a gene: 16. The DNA of the CDR3 is TGTGCCAGCAGCCCGACCAGAAGAGCTAGCGGGGCACGCGAGCAGTACTTC. Translating gives CASSPTRRASGAREQYF.

The chain recombines TRBV7-2 with TRBJ2-3; TRBD2 is a possible D gene (6 bases). CDR3 length equals 14 residues. Looked up from germline, CDR1 is SGHTA and CDR2 is FQGNSA. Between the trimmed V and J ends, which lost 5 bases and 6 bases, there was a span of 15 bases. CDR3 in amino acids: CASSPWAGLDTQYF. Written as DNA, the CDR3 is TGTGCCAGCAGCCCTTGGGCGGGGCTGGATACGCAGTATTTT.

This clone showed up just a few times. DNA of the CDR3: TGTGCCAGCGCGACAGGGGGCCCCCCCAACGAGCAGTACTTC. This translates into CASATGGPPNEQYF. The gene calls are TRBV7-9 and TRBJ2-7; TRBD1 matches 10 bases. Germline lookup yields CDR1 SEHNR and CDR2 FQNEAQ (reference sequence). CDR3 length: 14 residues. V was pared by 8 bases and J by 5 bases, with 9 bases of the junction left unmatched.

The chain links TRBV27 to TRBJ2-1, with a weak D call TRBD2 (6 bases). Deletions cut 0 bases from V and 5 bases from J, with 11 bases between. CDR1 and CDR2 (germline): MNHEY, SMNVEV (reference sequence). This CDR3 is 15 amino acids long. CDR3 residues: CASSLSAGLHNEQFF. The CDR3, as DNA: TGTGCCAGCAGTTTATCAGCGGGCCTACACAATGAGCAGTTCTTC.

V is TRBV11-3 and J is TRBJ2-2, with TRBD1 matching 7 bases. The germline V gene encodes CDR1 SGHNT and CDR2 YENEEA. CDR3 length: 14 amino acids. J gave up 6 bases and V 3 bases, and 4 bases lay outside the gene matches. CDR3 coding DNA: TGTGCCAGCAGCTTGTCCCAGGGGGCCGGGGAGCTGTTTTTT. Residues: CASSLSQGAGELFF. Full variable domain (rest looked up from reference TRBV11-3 and TRBJ2-2): EAGVVQSPRYKIIEKKQPVAFWCNPISGHNTLYWYLQNLGQGPELLIRYENEEAVDDSQLPKDRFSAERLKGVDSTLKIQPAELGDSAVYLCASSLSQGAGELFFGEGSRLTVL.